The clone carrying this TCR beta chain was found a few times. As processed by the authors: Estimation of nucleated cell counts relied on the amplification of reference gene primers. TCRdb keeps only in-frame clones here, not all; method: immunoSEQ multiplex PCR. The V and J calls and clone size are taken from that table; D and trimming were inferred from the DNA. This sample has roughly 200,000 clones, with roughly 89% found just once. These data originate in a study of blood T cell repertoires in COVID-19. Looking at the study overall: Sources were T cells, B-cell-depleted T cells, or PBMCs; the material itself was cDNA or gDNA.

Across about two dozen US areas, participants ranged in age from roughly 18 to 89 years. The study assigned cohorts using participant-reported clinical history. Trimming removed 2 bases at V and 3 bases at J, with 10 bases between. Germline-derived CDR1 and CDR2 are MNHNS and SASEGT. This CDR3 region has 14 residues. The source of this sequence is a woman in her thirties or forties with acute COVID-19. The specimen sequenced was PBMCs or T cells enriched from blood (not recorded which). The chain combines TRBV6-1 with TRBJ1-2; TRBD1 might be the D (5 bases). CDR3 loop: CASSEPTAYYGYTF. The CDR3 DNA sequence: TGTGCCAGCAGTGAACCGACAGCATACTATGGCTACACCTTC.